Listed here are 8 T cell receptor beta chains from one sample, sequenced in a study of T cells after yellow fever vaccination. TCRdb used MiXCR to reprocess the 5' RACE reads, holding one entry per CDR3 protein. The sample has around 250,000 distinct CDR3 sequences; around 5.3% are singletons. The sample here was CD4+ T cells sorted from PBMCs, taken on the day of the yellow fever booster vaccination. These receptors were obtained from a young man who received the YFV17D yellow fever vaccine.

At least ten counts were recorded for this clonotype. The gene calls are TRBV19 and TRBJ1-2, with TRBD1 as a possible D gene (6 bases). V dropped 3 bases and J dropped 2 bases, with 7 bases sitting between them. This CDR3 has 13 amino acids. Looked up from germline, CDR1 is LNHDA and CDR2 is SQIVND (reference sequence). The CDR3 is CASSIDRNYGYTF. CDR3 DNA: TGTGCCAGTAGTATCGACAGGAACTATGGCTACACCTTC.

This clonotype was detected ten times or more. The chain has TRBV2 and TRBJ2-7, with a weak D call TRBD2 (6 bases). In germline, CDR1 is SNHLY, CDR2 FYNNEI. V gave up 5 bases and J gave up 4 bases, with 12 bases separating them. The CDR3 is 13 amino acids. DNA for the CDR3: TGTGCCAGCAGTCCCGGGGGTCGGTACGAGCAGTACGTC. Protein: CASSPGGRYEQYV.

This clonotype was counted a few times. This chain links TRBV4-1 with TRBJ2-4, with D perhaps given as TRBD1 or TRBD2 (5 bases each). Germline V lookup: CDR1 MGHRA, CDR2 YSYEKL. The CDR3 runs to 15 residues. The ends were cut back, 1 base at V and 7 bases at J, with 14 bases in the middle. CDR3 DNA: TGCGCCAGCAGCCAAGCGCCCGGGGCCATTAACATTCAGTACTTC. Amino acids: CASSQAPGAINIQYF.

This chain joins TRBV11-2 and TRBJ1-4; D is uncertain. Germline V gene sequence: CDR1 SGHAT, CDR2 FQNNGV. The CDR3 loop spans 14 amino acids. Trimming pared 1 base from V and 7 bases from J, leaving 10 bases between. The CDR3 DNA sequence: TGTGCCAGCAGCTTAGCTCTGGCGGGTGAAAAACTGTTTTTT. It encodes CASSLALAGEKLFF. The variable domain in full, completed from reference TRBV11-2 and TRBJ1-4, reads EAGVAQSPRYKIIEKRQSVAFWCNPISGHATLYWYQQILGQGPKLLIQFQNNGVVDDSQLPKDRFSAERLKGVDSTLKIQPAKLEDSAVYLCASSLALAGEKLFFGSGTQLSVL.

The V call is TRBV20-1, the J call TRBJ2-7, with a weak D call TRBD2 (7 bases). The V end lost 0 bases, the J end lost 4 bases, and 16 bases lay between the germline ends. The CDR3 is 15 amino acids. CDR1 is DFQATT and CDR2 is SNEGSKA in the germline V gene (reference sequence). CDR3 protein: CSARDPRGGLYEQYV. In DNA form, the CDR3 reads TGCAGTGCTAGAGATCCGAGGGGGGGATTGTACGAGCAGTACGTC.

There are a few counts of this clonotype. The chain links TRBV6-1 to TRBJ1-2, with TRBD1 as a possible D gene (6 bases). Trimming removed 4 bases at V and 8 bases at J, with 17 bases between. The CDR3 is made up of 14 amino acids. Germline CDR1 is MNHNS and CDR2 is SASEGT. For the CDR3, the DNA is TGTGCCAGCAGTGGACAGGCGGGAAGGATGGGCTACACCTTC. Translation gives CASSGQAGRMGYTF.

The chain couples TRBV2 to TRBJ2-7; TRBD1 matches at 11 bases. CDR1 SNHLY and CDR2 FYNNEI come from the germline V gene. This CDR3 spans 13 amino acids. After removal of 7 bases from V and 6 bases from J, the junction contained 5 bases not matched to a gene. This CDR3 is CASTWDRGTEQYV. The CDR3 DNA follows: TGTGCCAGCACCTGGGACAGGGGGACCGAGCAGTACGTC.

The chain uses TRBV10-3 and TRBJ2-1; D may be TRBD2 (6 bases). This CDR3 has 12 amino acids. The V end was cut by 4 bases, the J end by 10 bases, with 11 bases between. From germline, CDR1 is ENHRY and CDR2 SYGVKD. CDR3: CAISGTEGEQFF. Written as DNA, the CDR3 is TGTGCCATCAGTGGAACGGAGGGGGAGCAGTTCTTC.